This T cell receptor beta chain comes out of a study of T-cell reconstitution after alpha-beta-depleted transplantation in children. General study results and limits: In patients about two months after transplant, alpha-beta T cells reportedly arose from several hundred expanded graft clones. It was surviving recipient T cells and thymic progenitors that gave some patients high TCRbeta diversity at day 60.

After removal of 6 bases from V and 2 bases from J, the junction contained 9 bases not matched to a gene. The CDR3 is made up of 16 amino acids. As for this clonotype: The antigen is undetermined.

The TCRbeta library incorporated unique molecular identifiers. One entry per CDR3 protein results from TCRdb running MiXCR on the PCR reads. Of over 450,000 distinct CDR3 sequences listed, under 12% are singletons. The sequences come from PBMCs, collected before TCRalphabeta/CD19-depleted stem cell transplant. The origin of this receptor is a child younger than 10 with inherited bone marrow failure, due to receive a stem cell transplant. J is TRBJ2-3 and V is TRBV12-3 or TRBV12-4; TRBD2 matches at 9 bases. CDR3 bases: TGTGCCAGCAGATCTGGACTAGCGAAATCCACAGATACGCAGTATTTT. The encoded protein is CASRSGLAKSTDTQYF.